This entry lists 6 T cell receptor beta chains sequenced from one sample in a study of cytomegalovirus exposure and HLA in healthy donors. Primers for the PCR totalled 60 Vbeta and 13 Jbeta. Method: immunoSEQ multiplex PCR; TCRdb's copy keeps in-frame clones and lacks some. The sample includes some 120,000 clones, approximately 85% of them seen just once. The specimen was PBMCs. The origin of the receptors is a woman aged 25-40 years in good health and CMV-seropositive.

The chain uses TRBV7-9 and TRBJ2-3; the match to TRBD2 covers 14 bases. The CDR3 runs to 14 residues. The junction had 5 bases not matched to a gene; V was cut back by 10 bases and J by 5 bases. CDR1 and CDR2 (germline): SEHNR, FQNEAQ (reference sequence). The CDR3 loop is CAIGTSGRLDTQYF. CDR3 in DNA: TGTGCCATCGGGACTAGCGGGAGATTAGATACGCAGTATTTT.

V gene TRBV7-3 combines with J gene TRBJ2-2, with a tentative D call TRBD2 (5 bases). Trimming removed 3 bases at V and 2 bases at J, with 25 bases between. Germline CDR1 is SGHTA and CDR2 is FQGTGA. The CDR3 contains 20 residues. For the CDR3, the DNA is TGTGCCAGCAGCTTGCCACTGGGTCCGTTGTCTAGCTTTAACACCGGGGAGCTGTTTTTT. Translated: CASSLPLGPLSSFNTGELFF.

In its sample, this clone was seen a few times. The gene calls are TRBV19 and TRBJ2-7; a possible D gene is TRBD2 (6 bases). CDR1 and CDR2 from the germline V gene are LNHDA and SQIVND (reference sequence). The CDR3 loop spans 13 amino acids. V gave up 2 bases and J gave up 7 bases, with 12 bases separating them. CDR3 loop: CASSITLEGEQYF. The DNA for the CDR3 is TGTGCCAGTAGTATAACGTTGGAGGGGGAGCAGTACTTC.

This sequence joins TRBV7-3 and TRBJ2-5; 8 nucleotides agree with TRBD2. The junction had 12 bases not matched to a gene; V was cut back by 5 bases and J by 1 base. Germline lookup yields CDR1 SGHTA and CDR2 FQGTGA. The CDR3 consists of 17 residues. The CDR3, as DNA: TGTGCCAGCAGCGCCGGGGGGGGACTCCCCTTCCAAGAGACCCAGTACTTC. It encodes CASSAGGGLPFQETQYF.

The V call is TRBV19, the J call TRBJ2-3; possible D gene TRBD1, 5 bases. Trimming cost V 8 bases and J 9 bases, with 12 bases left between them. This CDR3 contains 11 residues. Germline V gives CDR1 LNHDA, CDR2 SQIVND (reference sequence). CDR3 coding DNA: TGTGCCAGTGGTACTCCAGGGACGCAGTATTTT. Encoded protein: CASGTPGTQYF.

The CDR3 bases are TGTGCCATCAGTGTCCAGAACACCGGGGAGCTGTTTTTT. This gives the protein CAISVQNTGELFF. The chain uses TRBV10-3 and TRBJ2-2; no reliable D call. The CDR3 spans 13 residues. Germline CDR1 reads ENHRY; CDR2 reads SYGVKD. The ends were cut back, 4 bases at V and 1 base at J, with 4 bases in the middle.